The 20 T cell receptor beta chains reported below all come from one sample, sequenced in a study of blood T cell repertoires in COVID-19. Assay: immunoSEQ multiplex PCR; the TCRdb copy retains only in-frame clones and omits some. The table lists some 350,000 clones, around 91% of them singletons. Material for sequencing was PBMCs or T cells enriched from blood (not recorded which). These receptors were taken from a man aged 18-30 years who had recovered from COVID-19.

The chain has TRBV5-1 and TRBJ1-1; the match to TRBD1 covers 8 bases. The CDR3 extends over 13 amino acids. Unmatched junction bases numbered 5, after V lost 7 bases and J lost 3 bases. From germline, CDR1 is SGHRS and CDR2 YFSETQ. The chain's CDR3 is CASAKQGDTEAFF. For the CDR3, the DNA is TGCGCCAGCGCAAAACAGGGGGACACTGAAGCTTTCTTT.

This clone was recorded a few times. The V call is TRBV5-1, the J call TRBJ1-3; the D is unclear. In germline, CDR1 is SGHRS, CDR2 YFSETQ. Trimming took 4 bases from V and 4 from J, leaving 12 bases between them. CDR3 length: 14 amino acids. The CDR3, as DNA: TGCGCCAGCAGCCACGGGGAGTCGGGAAACACCATATATTTT. Residues: CASSHGESGNTIYF.

This clone has just a few counts. The chain has TRBV24-1 and TRBJ2-1, with a tentative D call TRBD1 (5 bases). CDR1 and CDR2 (germline): KGHDR, SFDVKD. V lost 9 bases and J lost 3, with 14 bases in between. The CDR3 is 14 amino acids. The CDR3 sequence is CATPRGKYYNEQFF. CDR3 coding DNA: TGTGCCACCCCTAGGGGCAAGTACTACAATGAGCAGTTCTTC.

The chain uses TRBV3-1 (or the pseudogene TRBV3-2) and TRBJ1-2; 7 bases map to TRBD1. Germline V lookup: CDR1 LGHDT, CDR2 YNNKEL (reference sequence). This CDR3 is built from 15 residues. V shed 2 bases, J shed 6 bases, and the junction held 9 bases outside the gene matches. CDR3 in amino acids: CASSQRRTGRNGYTF. The CDR3 bases are TGTGCCAGCAGCCAACGGAGGACAGGAAGAAATGGCTACACCTTC.

Comments on this clone: A read error may produce the germline difference seen at one junction end. The V gene is TRBV5-4, the J gene TRBJ2-1, with D perhaps matching TRBD2 (6 bases). Per the germline V gene, CDR1 is SGHNT and CDR2 is YYREEE (reference sequence). The CDR3 runs 12 residues. Here the CDR3 reads CASSLGGVREVF. The CDR3, as DNA: TGTGCCAGCAGCTTGGGCGGGGTGCGAGAGGTCTTC.

The chain is built from TRBV5-6 and TRBJ1-2, with D possibly being TRBD1 (5 bases). The V gene's germline CDR1 is SGHDT and CDR2 YYEEEE. V shed 2 bases and J shed 8 bases, with 10 bases lying between them. CDR3 length: 12 amino acids. The CDR3 spells CASSFQGLGYTF. As DNA, the CDR3 is TGTGCCAGCAGCTTCCAGGGTTTAGGCTACACCTTC. Complete variable domain (other parts from reference TRBV5-6 and TRBJ1-2): DAGVTQSPTHLIKTRGQQVTLRCSPKSGHDTVSWYQQALGQGPQFIFQYYEEEERQRGNFPDRFSGHQFPNYSSELNVNALLLGDSALYLCASSFQGLGYTFGSGTRLTVV.

This clone occurred once. The chain links TRBV10-3 to TRBJ2-3, with 7 bases aligning to TRBD2. From germline, CDR1 is ENHRY and CDR2 SYGVKD. The CDR3 runs 17 residues. V was clipped by 2 bases and J by 7 bases; unmatched bases: 15. The CDR3 region is CAISERGSEFTGNTQYF. CDR3 in DNA: TGTGCCATCAGTGAGCGCGGGAGTGAATTTACGGGGAATACGCAGTATTTT.

The V call is TRBV9, the J call TRBJ2-2; 8 bases line up with TRBD2. There are 15 residues in the CDR3. Per germline, CDR1 SGDLS and CDR2 YYNGEE. V shed 1 base and J 5 bases; nucleotides not matched to a gene: 4. CDR3 bases: TGTGCCAGCAGCGTAAAACGGGAGGGTACCGGGGAGCTGTTTTTT. This translates into CASSVKREGTGELFF. Looking up the rest from reference TRBV9 and TRBJ2-2 gives the full variable domain: DSGVTQTPKHLITATGQRVTLRCSPRSGDLSVYWYQQSLDQGLQFLIQYYNGEERAKGNILERFSAQQFPDLHSELNLSSLELGDSALYFCASSVKREGTGELFFGEGSRLTVL.

The chain employs TRBV6-2 or TRBV6-3 and TRBJ1-2; D is possibly TRBD1 (6 bases). Germline V gene sequence: CDR1 MNHEY, CDR2 SVGEGT. V lost 0 bases, J lost 5 bases, and 22 bases lay in between. The CDR3 is 18 amino acids. The chain's CDR3 is CASSYSWGPIRTEYGYTF. The CDR3 DNA is TGTGCCAGCAGTTACTCTTGGGGTCCGATTAGGACAGAGTATGGCTACACCTTC.

CDR3 DNA sequence: TGTGCCAGCTCACAAATTGGGACAGGGAGCAATCAGCCCCAGCATTTT. Amino acid sequence: CASSQIGTGSNQPQHF. This chain joins TRBV18 and TRBJ1-5; the match to TRBD1 covers 9 bases. Germline V gene data show CDR1 as KGHSH and CDR2 as LQKENI. With V trimmed by 4 bases and J by 1 base, 5 bases remained unmatched. This CDR3 has 16 amino acids.

This chain uses TRBV6-1 with TRBJ2-7; D uncertain. Germline assignment: CDR1 MNHNS and CDR2 SASEGT. Trimming took 2 bases from V and 0 from J, leaving 11 bases between them. The CDR3 totals 15 residues. Here the CDR3 reads CASSEPRRISYEQYF. The CDR3 region has the DNA TGTGCCAGCAGTGAACCTCGGCGGATCTCCTACGAGCAGTACTTC.

The V call is TRBV11-3, the J call TRBJ1-1; weak D call: TRBD1 (5 bases). Germline values: CDR1 SGHNT, CDR2 YENEEA. CDR3 length equals 13 residues. V lost 11 bases and J 5 bases, leaving 18 bases between the germline ends. The CDR3 DNA follows: TGTGCCCCGGGAGGCGGGGGGAAGACTGAAGCTTTCTTT. Protein: CAPGGGGKTEAFF. The variable domain in full, completed from reference TRBV11-3 and TRBJ1-1, reads EAGVVQSPRYKIIEKKQPVAFWCNPISGHNTLYWYLQNLGQGPELLIRYENEEAVDDSQLPKDRFSAERLKGVDSTLKIQPAELGDSAVYLCAPGGGGKTEAFFGQGTRLTVV.

With respect to this clone: The junction shows a germline mismatch at one end, possibly a read error. The V call is TRBV3-1 (or the pseudogene TRBV3-2), the J call TRBJ2-7; TRBD2 agrees at 8 bases. Germline V gene data show CDR1 as LGHDT and CDR2 as YNNKEL (reference sequence). This CDR3 comprises 12 residues. The CDR3 DNA reads TGTGCCAGCAGCCAAGAAGCGGGGGCTAAGCTCTTC. This codes for CASSQEAGAKLF.

The sample holds one count of this clone. V and J are TRBV23-1 and TRBJ2-7; 8 nucleotides line up with TRBD1. TRBV23-1 is noted as an ORF with a role that remains uncertain. CDR3 size: 13 residues. Trimming removed 3 bases from V and 5 bases from J; junction bases left unmatched: 3. This CDR3 is CASSQTGDDEQYF. The CDR3 region has the DNA TGCGCCAGCAGTCAGACAGGGGACGACGAGCAGTACTTC.

This rearrangement joins TRBV7-3 to TRBJ2-2; possibly TRBD1 for D (6 bases). Per the germline V gene, CDR1 is SGHTA and CDR2 is FQGTGA. This CDR3 has 14 residues. V dropped 3 bases and J dropped 3 bases, with 8 bases sitting between them. The CDR3 nucleotides are TGTGCCAGCAGCTTGAACAGGGACACCGGGGAGCTGTTTTTT. Translating gives CASSLNRDTGELFF.

This clone came up a few times. V gene TRBV5-6 combines with J gene TRBJ2-5; TRBD2 might be the D (5 bases). Trimming took off 6 bases at V and 4 bases at J, with 16 bases between the two ends. The germline V gene encodes CDR1 SGHDT and CDR2 YYEEEE. The CDR3 consists of 14 residues. For the CDR3, the DNA is TGTGCCAGCAAACGGAGTGGCGGAGGAGAGACCCAGTACTTC. This translates into CASKRSGGGETQYF.

The chain joins TRBV27 to TRBJ1-5; D gene ambiguous. V was pared by 2 bases and J by 8 bases, with 10 bases between. The CDR3 sequence is 13 residues long. Per germline, CDR1 MNHEY and CDR2 SMNVEV (reference sequence). The CDR3 is CASSLNRGEPQHF. The CDR3 DNA is TGTGCCAGCAGTTTAAACCGCGGGGAGCCCCAGCATTTT.

The CDR3 DNA reads TGCGCCAGCAGCCAGACTAGCGCAGATACGCAGTATTTT. Protein sequence: CASSQTSADTQYF. The chain combines TRBV4-3 with TRBJ2-3; 8 bases are shared with TRBD2. Germline loops: CDR1 LGHNA, CDR2 YSLEER. This CDR3 spans 13 amino acids. The ends lost 3 bases at V and 4 bases at J; junction bases unmatched: 0.

The V and J genes are TRBV6-5 and TRBJ1-2; TRBD1 aligns across 8 bases. The CDR3 loop spans 15 amino acids. With 0 bases clipped from V and 3 bases from J, the junction kept 3 bases outside the gene matches. Germline-derived CDR1 and CDR2 are MNHEY and SVGAGI. CDR3 DNA: TGTGCCAGCAGTTACTCGGGACAGGCAGACTATGGCTACACCTTC. Translating gives CASSYSGQADYGYTF.

This sequence joins TRBV4-1 and TRBJ1-2; no clear D gene. The germline CDR1 and CDR2 sequences are MGHRA and YSYEKL. With 0 bases removed from V and 4 bases from J, the gap between germline ends came to 12 bases. The length of the CDR3 is 15 residues. CDR3 in amino acids: CASSQELPAGYGYTF. The DNA of the CDR3 is TGCGCCAGCAGCCAAGAGCTCCCGGCGGGCTATGGCTACACCTTC.